This TCR beta chain came from a study of PD-1 blockade in classical Hodgkin lymphoma. Each and every patient relapsed after autologous stem cell transplantation, and patients got differing brentuximab vedotin exposure. Some clones are missing from TCRdb's copy, which holds only in-frame ones; the method was immunoSEQ multiplex PCR. The sample includes about 46,000 clones, over 70% seen only once; the top ten take approximately 10%. This CDR3 is built from 15 residues. Trimming left V 5 bases short and J 4 bases short, with 16 bases between. CDR1 is SGHDT and CDR2 is YYEEEE in the germline V gene. This clonotype originated in a human donor with classical Hodgkin lymphoma. Sequencing was performed on peripheral blood mononuclear cells (PBMCs), taken at baseline. The chain recombines TRBV5-6 with TRBJ2-1; D may be TRBD1 or TRBD2 (6 bases each). CDR3 in DNA: TGTGCCAGCAGATGGGGGAGGCAGGGGTACAATGAGCAGTTCTTC. Residues: CASRWGRQGYNEQFF.